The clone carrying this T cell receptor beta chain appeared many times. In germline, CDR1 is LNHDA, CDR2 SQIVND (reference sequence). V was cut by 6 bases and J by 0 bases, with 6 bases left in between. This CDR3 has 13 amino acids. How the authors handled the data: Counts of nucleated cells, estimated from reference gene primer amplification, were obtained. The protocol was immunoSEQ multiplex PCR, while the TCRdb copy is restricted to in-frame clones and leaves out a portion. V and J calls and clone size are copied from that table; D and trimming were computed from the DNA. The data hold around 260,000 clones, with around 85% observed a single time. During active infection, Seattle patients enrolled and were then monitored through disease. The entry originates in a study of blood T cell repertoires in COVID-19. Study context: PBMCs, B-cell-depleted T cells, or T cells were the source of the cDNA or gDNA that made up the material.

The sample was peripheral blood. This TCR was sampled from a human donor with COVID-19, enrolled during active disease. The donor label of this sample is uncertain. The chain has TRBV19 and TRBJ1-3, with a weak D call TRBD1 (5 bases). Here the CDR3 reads CASSRVSGNTIYF. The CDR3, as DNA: TGTGCCAGTAGCAGGGTCTCTGGAAACACCATATATTTT.